This T cell receptor (beta chain) was retrieved from a study of blood T cell repertoires in COVID-19. Whole-study context: Sample material is recorded as cDNA or gDNA derived from T cells, B-cell-depleted T cells, or PBMCs.

CDR3 length: 12 amino acids. Germline V gives CDR1 SGHTA, CDR2 FQGNSA. Trimming cost V 3 bases and J 4 bases, with 4 bases left between them. This clone was picked up a small number of times. The protocol was immunoSEQ multiplex PCR, while the TCRdb copy is restricted to in-frame clones and leaves out a portion. The data show about 120,000 clones, roughly 80% seen once. This clonotype originated in a human donor in a cohort sampled during active COVID-19. Sequenced input: peripheral blood. The chain has TRBV7-2 and TRBJ1-5, with unresolved D. The CDR3 spells CASSFPNQPQHF. The CDR3, as DNA: TGTGCCAGCAGCTTCCCGAATCAGCCCCAGCATTTT.